A selection of T cell receptor beta chains follows, all from one sample in a study of blood T cell repertoires in COVID-19. Sequencing used immunoSEQ multiplex PCR; TCRdb keeps in-frame clones, though not all of them. The table records approximately 250,000 clones, 86% of them present only once. Sequencing input: peripheral blood. The receptor set was obtained from a man aged 25-45 years who had recovered from COVID-19. CDR3s include the opening cysteine and the closing phenylalanine or tryptophan. The D gene is left open where the match is weak. A row's size may be missing; if present it is once, few, many or a size class.

v_call: TRBV6-4; j_call: TRBJ2-2; clone_size: .; d_call: TRBD2; cdr3_nt: TGTGCCAGCAGTCGGGGGGGCGGCACCGGGGAGCTGTTTTTT; cdr3_aa: CASSRGGGTGELFF
v_call: TRBV3-1/TRBV3-2; j_call: TRBJ1-1; clone_size: .; d_call: TRBD1; cdr3_nt: TGTGCCAGCAGCCAAGCAGACAGGGCGCTTTTTGAAGCTTTCTTT; cdr3_aa: CASSQADRALFEAFF
v_call: TRBV3-1/TRBV3-2; j_call: TRBJ2-1; clone_size: .; d_call: TRBD2; cdr3_nt: TGTGCCAGCAGCCTGGGACTAGCCTACAATGAGCAGTTCTTC; cdr3_aa: CASSLGLAYNEQFF
v_call: TRBV11-2; j_call: TRBJ2-7; clone_size: .; d_call: .; cdr3_nt: TGTGCCAGCAGCTACTCTAGGACCTACGAGCAGTACTTC; cdr3_aa: CASSYSRTYEQYF
v_call: TRBV6-1; j_call: TRBJ1-5; clone_size: .; d_call: .; cdr3_nt: TGTGCCAGCAGTGAAATACCAACAGGGATTGGCGAGCCCCAGCATTTT; cdr3_aa: CASSEIPTGIGEPQHF
v_call: TRBV6-6; j_call: TRBJ1-2; clone_size: .; d_call: .; cdr3_nt: TGTGCCAGCAGTTACCTTACAGGATTCGGCTACACCTTC; cdr3_aa: CASSYLTGFGYTF
v_call: TRBV2; j_call: TRBJ1-4; clone_size: .; d_call: .; cdr3_nt: TGTGCCATCCCGACAGAACAGAATAATGAAAAACTGTTTTTT; cdr3_aa: CAIPTEQNNEKLFF
v_call: TRBV5-4; j_call: TRBJ2-7; clone_size: few; d_call: .; cdr3_nt: TGTGCCAGCAGCAGGGGACTCGACTACGAGCAGTACTTC; cdr3_aa: CASSRGLDYEQYF
v_call: TRBV5-4; j_call: TRBJ2-5; clone_size: once; d_call: .; cdr3_nt: TGTGCCAGCAGCGGTTCGGGAGCCCGCCCAGTCGGGGAGACCCAGTACTTC; cdr3_aa: CASSGSGARPVGETQYF
v_call: TRBV30; j_call: TRBJ1-4; clone_size: .; d_call: .; cdr3_nt: TGTGCCTGGACCACCACACCCTCTAGGGGTGAAAAACTGTTTTTT; cdr3_aa: CAWTTTPSRGEKLFF
v_call: TRBV19; j_call: TRBJ2-7; clone_size: .; d_call: TRBD2; cdr3_nt: TGTGCCAGTAATCGAGGAACTAGCGGATACTACGAGCAGTACTTC; cdr3_aa: CASNRGTSGYYEQYF
v_call: TRBV5-1; j_call: TRBJ2-1; clone_size: .; d_call: TRBD1; cdr3_nt: TGCGCCAGCAGCTTGGGCAGGGGGGAGCAGTTCTTC; cdr3_aa: CASSLGRGEQFF
v_call: TRBV11-3; j_call: TRBJ2-2; clone_size: .; d_call: TRBD2; cdr3_nt: TGTGCCAGCAGCTTGAGCGGGGGGATCTCTAGAGGCGGGGAGCTGTTTTTT; cdr3_aa: CASSLSGGISRGGELFF
v_call: TRBV6-5; j_call: TRBJ1-5; clone_size: .; d_call: TRBD1; cdr3_nt: TGTGCCAGCAGTTACGGGGACAGGGGGCATCGGCAGCCCCAGCATTTT; cdr3_aa: CASSYGDRGHRQPQHF
v_call: TRBV5-1; j_call: TRBJ2-7; clone_size: .; d_call: .; cdr3_nt: TGCGCCAGCAGCTTGGCCGAGGGCAACGAGCAGTACTTC; cdr3_aa: CASSLAEGNEQYF
v_call: TRBV19; j_call: TRBJ1-2; clone_size: .; d_call: TRBD1; cdr3_nt: TGTGCCAGCCGGACAGGGGAGGGTTATGGCTACACCTTC; cdr3_aa: CASRTGEGYGYTF
v_call: TRBV6-5; j_call: TRBJ1-1; clone_size: .; d_call: .; cdr3_nt: TGTGCCAGCAGTTACATTCGGGGAAGGGACACTGAAGCTTTCTTT; cdr3_aa: CASSYIRGRDTEAFF
v_call: TRBV6-5; j_call: TRBJ2-7; clone_size: .; d_call: .; cdr3_nt: TGTGCCAGCAAAAGGGGTTACAGCTCCTACGAGCAGTACTTC; cdr3_aa: CASKRGYSSYEQYF
v_call: TRBV5-4; j_call: TRBJ1-3; clone_size: .; d_call: .; cdr3_nt: TGTGCCAGCAGCTTGTCGGCCAGGGTCTCTGGAAACACCATATATTTT; cdr3_aa: CASSLSARVSGNTIYF
v_call: TRBV6-6; j_call: TRBJ2-2; clone_size: .; d_call: .; cdr3_nt: TGTGCCAGCAGCCCCAGGGGTTCGAACACCGGGGAGCTGTTTTTT; cdr3_aa: CASSPRGSNTGELFF
v_call: TRBV19; j_call: TRBJ1-6; clone_size: .; d_call: TRBD1; cdr3_nt: TGTGCCAGTAGTATACCTCCCGGGACAGGGGATTCACCCCTCCACTTT; cdr3_aa: CASSIPPGTGDSPLHF
v_call: TRBV6-5; j_call: TRBJ2-1; clone_size: .; d_call: .; cdr3_nt: TGTGCCAGCAGTTCCTACTTAGGGGACTCCTATCATGAGCAGTTCTTC; cdr3_aa: CASSSYLGDSYHEQFF
v_call: TRBV6-5; j_call: TRBJ1-1; clone_size: .; d_call: TRBD1; cdr3_nt: TGTGCCAGCAGCTCAAGCAGGGGGTTTACTGAAGCTTTCTTT; cdr3_aa: CASSSSRGFTEAFF
v_call: TRBV7-2; j_call: TRBJ1-2; clone_size: .; d_call: .; cdr3_nt: TGTGCCAGCAGTTCTAGCCCGTCCTATGGCTACACCTTC; cdr3_aa: CASSSSPSYGYTF
v_call: TRBV4-3; j_call: TRBJ1-1; clone_size: .; d_call: .; cdr3_nt: TGCGCCAGCAGCCAAGATAGACCGACAGGCGGTAACACTGAAGCTTTCTTT; cdr3_aa: CASSQDRPTGGNTEAFF
v_call: TRBV18; j_call: TRBJ2-1; clone_size: .; d_call: TRBD2; cdr3_nt: TGTGCCAGCTCCGAGGGGCACGGGGGGAACAATGAGCAGTTCTTC; cdr3_aa: CASSEGHGGNNEQFF
v_call: TRBV21-1; j_call: TRBJ1-1; clone_size: .; d_call: .; cdr3_nt: TGTGCCAGCAGCCGAGGGGTAGGGTCAGGGGACACTGAAGCTTTCTTT; cdr3_aa: CASSRGVGSGDTEAFF
v_call: TRBV19; j_call: TRBJ2-2; clone_size: .; d_call: TRBD2; cdr3_nt: TGTGCCAGTAGTCATGGCGGGGGGCCGACCGGGGAGCTGTTTTTT; cdr3_aa: CASSHGGGPTGELFF
v_call: TRBV10-3; j_call: TRBJ1-2; clone_size: .; d_call: TRBD1; cdr3_nt: TGTGCCATCAGCAACGGACAGGGGGCCACCACGGGCGGCTACACCTTC; cdr3_aa: CAISNGQGATTGGYTF
v_call: TRBV23-1; j_call: TRBJ1-1; clone_size: .; d_call: TRBD1; cdr3_nt: TGCGCCAGCAGACGGGACAGCTTAAACTACACTGAAGCTTTCTTT; cdr3_aa: CASRRDSLNYTEAFF
v_call: TRBV25-1; j_call: TRBJ2-6; clone_size: .; d_call: .; cdr3_nt: TGTGCCAGCACTCCTAGTCCGACTGGGGCCAACGTCCTGACTTTC; cdr3_aa: CASTPSPTGANVLTF
v_call: TRBV6-5; j_call: TRBJ1-4; clone_size: .; d_call: .; cdr3_nt: TGTGCCAGCAGTCAACAGGGAAGACTGTTTTTT; cdr3_aa: CASSQQGRLFF
v_call: TRBV7-2; j_call: TRBJ1-3; clone_size: .; d_call: TRBD1; cdr3_nt: TGTGCCAGCAGCAACAGACAGGGGGCGGCTGGAAACACCATATATTTT; cdr3_aa: CASSNRQGAAGNTIYF
v_call: TRBV19; j_call: TRBJ2-7; clone_size: once; d_call: .; cdr3_nt: TGTGCCAGTAGTATACTACCTTTTAGTCTACCTTACGAGCAGTACTTC; cdr3_aa: CASSILPFSLPYEQYF
v_call: TRBV4-1; j_call: TRBJ2-2; clone_size: .; d_call: TRBD1; cdr3_nt: TGCGCCAGCAGCCCCCAGGGGGTTAAGAACACCGGGGAGCTGTTTTTT; cdr3_aa: CASSPQGVKNTGELFF
v_call: TRBV5-4; j_call: TRBJ1-1; clone_size: .; d_call: TRBD1; cdr3_nt: TGTGCCAGCAGAAGCCAGGGGGTCGAGGGCACTGAAGCTTTCTTT; cdr3_aa: CASRSQGVEGTEAFF
v_call: TRBV19; j_call: TRBJ2-3; clone_size: .; d_call: .; cdr3_nt: TGTGCCAGTAGTATTCCCGGCGGAGTGTCAGATACGCAGTATTTT; cdr3_aa: CASSIPGGVSDTQYF
v_call: TRBV7-2; j_call: TRBJ1-5; clone_size: .; d_call: .; cdr3_nt: TGTGCCAGCAGCTTAGCACAGAATAGCAATCAGCCCCAGCATTTT; cdr3_aa: CASSLAQNSNQPQHF
v_call: TRBV6-2/TRBV6-3; j_call: TRBJ2-7; clone_size: .; d_call: .; cdr3_nt: TGTGCCAGCAGTCACTCCTACGAGCAGTACTTC; cdr3_aa: CASSHSYEQYF
v_call: TRBV10-1; j_call: TRBJ2-7; clone_size: once; d_call: TRBD1; cdr3_nt: TGCGCCAGCAGTTCGCCGACAGGGTTGCACTACGAGCAGTACTTC; cdr3_aa: CASSSPTGLHYEQYF
v_call: TRBV2; j_call: TRBJ2-7; clone_size: few; d_call: .; cdr3_nt: TGTGCCAGCAGTTCCCATGCCTTTGGGTCTAGATTTTCCTACGAGCAGTACTTC; cdr3_aa: CASSSHAFGSRFSYEQYF
v_call: TRBV5-1; j_call: TRBJ2-3; clone_size: .; d_call: TRBD2; cdr3_nt: TGCGCCAGCAGCTTGGGAACTAGCGGGGGGGCCGCCGATACGCAGTATTTT; cdr3_aa: CASSLGTSGGAADTQYF
v_call: TRBV11-2; j_call: TRBJ1-2; clone_size: few; d_call: .; cdr3_nt: TGTGCCAGCAGCTTAGATCATGGTGGGGGGTTTGGTGGCTACACCTTC; cdr3_aa: CASSLDHGGGFGGYTF
v_call: TRBV11-3; j_call: TRBJ2-3; clone_size: .; d_call: TRBD2; cdr3_nt: TGTGCCAGCAGCTTAGGGACTAGCGGGGGAGATACGCAGTATTTT; cdr3_aa: CASSLGTSGGDTQYF
v_call: TRBV30; j_call: TRBJ1-6; clone_size: .; d_call: TRBD1; cdr3_nt: TGTGCCTGGAATGGGGACAGCCGAAATTCACCCCTCCACTTT; cdr3_aa: CAWNGDSRNSPLHF
v_call: TRBV30; j_call: TRBJ1-2; clone_size: many; d_call: .; cdr3_nt: TGTGCCTGGAGCAGGCTGCTGGGGACAAGCTATGGCTACACCTTC; cdr3_aa: CAWSRLLGTSYGYTF
v_call: TRBV28; j_call: TRBJ2-7; clone_size: .; d_call: TRBD1; cdr3_nt: TGTGCCAGCAGTTTAGGGGACAGATACTACGAGCAGTACTTC; cdr3_aa: CASSLGDRYYEQYF
v_call: TRBV5-1; j_call: TRBJ2-7; clone_size: few; d_call: TRBD1; cdr3_nt: TGCGCCAGCACTCCGGGACAGGGGGCTTACGAGCAGTACTTC; cdr3_aa: CASTPGQGAYEQYF
v_call: TRBV5-4; j_call: TRBJ2-3; clone_size: .; d_call: TRBD2; cdr3_nt: TGTGCCAGCAGCTTGACTAGCGTGGCAGATACGCAGTATTTT; cdr3_aa: CASSLTSVADTQYF
v_call: TRBV7-9; j_call: TRBJ2-1; clone_size: .; d_call: TRBD1; cdr3_nt: TGTGCCAGCGGGACAGGGGTCAACAATGAGCAGTTCTTC; cdr3_aa: CASGTGVNNEQFF
v_call: TRBV19; j_call: TRBJ2-7; clone_size: .; d_call: TRBD2; cdr3_nt: TGTGCCAGTAGTGGGACTAGCGGGGTTAACGAGCAGTACTTC; cdr3_aa: CASSGTSGVNEQYF
v_call: TRBV10-1; j_call: TRBJ1-5; clone_size: few; d_call: TRBD1; cdr3_nt: TGCGCCAGCAGTGAAGGGACAGACAATCAGCCCCAGCATTTT; cdr3_aa: CASSEGTDNQPQHF
v_call: TRBV12-5; j_call: TRBJ2-5; clone_size: once; d_call: .; cdr3_nt: TGTGCTAGTGGTTTGACGGGGGTAAGGGAGACCCAGTACTTC; cdr3_aa: CASGLTGVRETQYF
v_call: TRBV18; j_call: TRBJ1-2; clone_size: .; d_call: TRBD1; cdr3_nt: TGTGCCAGCTCACTGGACAGGGCTGGCTACACCTTC; cdr3_aa: CASSLDRAGYTF
v_call: TRBV6-5; j_call: TRBJ1-1; clone_size: .; d_call: TRBD1; cdr3_nt: TGTGCCAGCACCCGGACAGGTGAAGCTTTCTTT; cdr3_aa: CASTRTGEAFF
v_call: TRBV24-1; j_call: TRBJ2-5; clone_size: .; d_call: .; cdr3_nt: TGTGCCACCAGTGATTTGGGTAGGGGCCAAGAGACCCAGTACTTC; cdr3_aa: CATSDLGRGQETQYF
v_call: TRBV4-2; j_call: TRBJ1-4; clone_size: .; d_call: .; cdr3_nt: TGTGCCAGCAGCCCCGGACGGGGGGTCGCCGGTGGGACTAATGAAAAACTGTTTTTT; cdr3_aa: CASSPGRGVAGGTNEKLFF